This entry is about one TCR beta chain. The antigen remains unidentified. This was the immunoSEQ version 4 assay in survey mode. Data came from immunoSEQ multiplex PCR; TCRdb stores just in-frame clones and leaves some out. The table records 48,000 or so clones, around 75% of them present only once. This sample was taken from a study of persistence of HIV-infected CD4 T cells. Turning to the study itself: The sample holds CD4+ T cells responsive to CMV or HIV-1 Gag.

Lysates of CMV-infected fibroblasts at approximately 9.4 ug/mL stimulated these cells. CD40L-negative CD69-negative CD45RO-high memory CD4+ T cells were sorted as populations depleted of antigen-responding cells. Anti-CD28/CD49d costimulation, CD40-blocking antibody and enfuvirtide were given to CD8-depleted PBMCs for approximately 18 hours. CDR1 MGHDK and CDR2 SYGVNS come from the germline V gene. The CDR3 loop spans 13 amino acids. The V end lost 4 bases, the J end lost 7 bases, and 11 bases lay between the germline ends. This TCR came from an adult man with HIV who was CMV-seropositive. V is TRBV25-1 and J is TRBJ1-5, with unresolved D. Sample: CD4+ T cells sorted from PBMCs after approximately 19-hour stimulation, taken from a patient who received antiretroviral therapy. The CDR3 sequence is CASSAEGRQPQHF. The DNA for the CDR3 is TGTGCCAGCAGTGCGGAGGGAAGGCAGCCCCAGCATTTT. Drawing the rest from reference TRBV25-1 and TRBJ1-5, the complete variable domain is EADIYQTPRYLVIGTGKKITLECSQTMGHDKMYWYQQDPGMELHLIHYSYGVNSTEKGDLSSESTVSRIRTEHFPLTLESARPSHTSQYLCASSAEGRQPQHFGDGTRLSIL.